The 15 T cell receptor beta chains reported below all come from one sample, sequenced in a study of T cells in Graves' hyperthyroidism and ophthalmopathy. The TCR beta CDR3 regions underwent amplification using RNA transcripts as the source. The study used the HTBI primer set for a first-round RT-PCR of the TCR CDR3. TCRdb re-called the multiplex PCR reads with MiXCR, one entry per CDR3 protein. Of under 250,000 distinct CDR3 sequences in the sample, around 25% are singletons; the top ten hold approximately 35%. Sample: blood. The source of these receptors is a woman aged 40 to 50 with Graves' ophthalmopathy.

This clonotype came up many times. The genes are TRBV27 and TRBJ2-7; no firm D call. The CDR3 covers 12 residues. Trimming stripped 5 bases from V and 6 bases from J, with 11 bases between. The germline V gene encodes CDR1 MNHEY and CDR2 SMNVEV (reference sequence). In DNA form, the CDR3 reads TGTGCCAGCAGTCCTAACGGTGGCGAGCAGTACTTC. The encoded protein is CASSPNGGEQYF.

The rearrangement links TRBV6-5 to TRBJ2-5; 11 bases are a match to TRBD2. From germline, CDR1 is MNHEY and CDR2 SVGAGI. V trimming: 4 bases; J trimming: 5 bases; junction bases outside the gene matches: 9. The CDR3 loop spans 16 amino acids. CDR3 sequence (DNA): TGTGCCAGCAGTTCAACCCGACTAGCGGGATATGAGACCCAGTACTTC. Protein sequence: CASSSTRLAGYETQYF.

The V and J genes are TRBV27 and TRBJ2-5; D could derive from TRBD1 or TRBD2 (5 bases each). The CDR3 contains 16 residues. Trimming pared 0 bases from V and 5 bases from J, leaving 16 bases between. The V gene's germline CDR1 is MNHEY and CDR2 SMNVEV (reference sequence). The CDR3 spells CASSLSRGPRPETQYF. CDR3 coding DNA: TGTGCCAGCAGTTTATCGAGGGGCCCTAGGCCTGAGACCCAGTACTTC.

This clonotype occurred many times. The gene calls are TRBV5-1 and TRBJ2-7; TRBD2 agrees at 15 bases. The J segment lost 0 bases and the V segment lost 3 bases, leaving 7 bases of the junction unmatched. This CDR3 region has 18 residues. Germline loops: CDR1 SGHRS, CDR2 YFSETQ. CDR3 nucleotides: TGCGCCAGCAGCTCGGGACTAGCGGGAGGCTTGGACTCCTACGAGCAGTACTTC. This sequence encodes CASSSGLAGGLDSYEQYF.

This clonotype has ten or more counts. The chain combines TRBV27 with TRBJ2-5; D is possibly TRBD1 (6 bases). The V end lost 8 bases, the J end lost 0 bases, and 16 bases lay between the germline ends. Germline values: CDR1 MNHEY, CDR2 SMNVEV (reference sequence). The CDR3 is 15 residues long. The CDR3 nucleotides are TGTGCCAGCCGAACACTCCGGGACAACCAAGAGACCCAGTACTTC. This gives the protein CASRTLRDNQETQYF.

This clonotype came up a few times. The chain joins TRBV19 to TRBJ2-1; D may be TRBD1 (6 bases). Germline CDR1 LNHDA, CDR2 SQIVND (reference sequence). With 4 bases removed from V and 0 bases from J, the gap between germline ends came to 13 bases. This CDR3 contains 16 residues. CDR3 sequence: CASSNPGHSSYNEQFF. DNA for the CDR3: TGTGCCAGTAGTAACCCGGGACACAGCTCCTACAATGAGCAGTTCTTC.

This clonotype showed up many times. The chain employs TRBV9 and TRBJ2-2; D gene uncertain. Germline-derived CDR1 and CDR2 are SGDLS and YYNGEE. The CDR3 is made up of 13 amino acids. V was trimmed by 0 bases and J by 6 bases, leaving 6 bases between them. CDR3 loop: CASSVGTAGELFF. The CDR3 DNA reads TGTGCCAGCAGCGTAGGAACCGCCGGGGAGCTGTTTTTT.

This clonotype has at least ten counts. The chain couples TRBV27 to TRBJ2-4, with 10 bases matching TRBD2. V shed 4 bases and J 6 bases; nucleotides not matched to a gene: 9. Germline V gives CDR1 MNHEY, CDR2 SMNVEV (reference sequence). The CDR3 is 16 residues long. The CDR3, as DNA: TGTGCCAGCAGTTATGCCCGGGCTAGCGGGAGAAACATTCAGTACTTC. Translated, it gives CASSYARASGRNIQYF.

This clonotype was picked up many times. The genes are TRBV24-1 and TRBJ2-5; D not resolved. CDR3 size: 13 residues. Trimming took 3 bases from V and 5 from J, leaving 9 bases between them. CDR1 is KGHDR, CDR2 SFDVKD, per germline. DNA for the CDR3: TGTGCCACCAGTGATGACTCATGGGAGACCCAGTACTTC. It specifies CATSDDSWETQYF.

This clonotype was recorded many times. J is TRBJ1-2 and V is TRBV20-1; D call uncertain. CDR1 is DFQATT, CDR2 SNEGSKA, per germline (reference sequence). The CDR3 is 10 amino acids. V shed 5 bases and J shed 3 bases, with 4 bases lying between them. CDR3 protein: CSALDYGYTF. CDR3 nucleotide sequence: TGCAGTGCTCTTGACTATGGCTACACCTTC.

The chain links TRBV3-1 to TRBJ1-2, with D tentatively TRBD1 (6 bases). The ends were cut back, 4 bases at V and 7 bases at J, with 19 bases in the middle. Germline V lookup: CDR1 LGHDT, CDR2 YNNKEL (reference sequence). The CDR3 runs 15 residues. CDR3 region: CASSPRTELPGGYTF. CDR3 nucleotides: TGTGCCAGCAGCCCACGGACAGAGTTGCCAGGTGGCTACACCTTC.

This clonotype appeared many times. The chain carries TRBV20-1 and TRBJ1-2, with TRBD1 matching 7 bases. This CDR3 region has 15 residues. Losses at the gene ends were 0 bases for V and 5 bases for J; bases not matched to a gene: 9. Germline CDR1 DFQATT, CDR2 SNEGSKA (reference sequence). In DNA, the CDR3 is TGCAGTGCTAGAGATCACTTGAACAGGGGATATGGCTACACCTTC. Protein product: CSARDHLNRGYGYTF.

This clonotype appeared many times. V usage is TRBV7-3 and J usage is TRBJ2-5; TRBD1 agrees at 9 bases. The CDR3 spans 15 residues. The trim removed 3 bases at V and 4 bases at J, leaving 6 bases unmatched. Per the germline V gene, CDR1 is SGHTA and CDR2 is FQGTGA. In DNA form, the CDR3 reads TGTGCCAGCAGCTTGGACAGGGGAAGGGCAGAGACCCAGTACTTC. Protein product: CASSLDRGRAETQYF. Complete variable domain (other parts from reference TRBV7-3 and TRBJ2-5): GAGVSQTPSNKVTEKGKYVELRCDPISGHTALYWYRQSLGQGPEFLIYFQGTGAADDSGLPNDRFFAVRPEGSVSTLKIQRTERGDSAVYLCASSLDRGRAETQYFGPGTRLLVL.

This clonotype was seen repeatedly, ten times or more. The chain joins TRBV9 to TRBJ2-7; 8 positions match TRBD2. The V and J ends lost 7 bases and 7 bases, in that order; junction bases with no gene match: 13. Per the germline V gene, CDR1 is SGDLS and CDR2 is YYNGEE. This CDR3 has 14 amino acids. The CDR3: CASSPTLAGYEQYF. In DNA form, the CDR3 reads TGTGCCAGCTCCCCGACCCTAGCGGGCTATGAGCAGTACTTC.

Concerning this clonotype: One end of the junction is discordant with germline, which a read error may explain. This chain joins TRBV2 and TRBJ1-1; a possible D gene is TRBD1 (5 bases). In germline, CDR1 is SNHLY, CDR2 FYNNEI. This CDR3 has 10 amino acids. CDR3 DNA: TGTGGCGAACAGGAACTTGAAGCTTACTTT. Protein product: CGEQELEAYF. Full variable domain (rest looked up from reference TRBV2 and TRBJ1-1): EPEVTQTPSHQVTQMGQEVILRCVPISNHLYFYWYRQILGQKVEFLVSFYNNEISEKSEIFDDQFSVERPDGSNFTLKIRSTKLEDSAMYFCGEQELEAYFGQGTRLTVV.